These 10 T cell receptor beta chains share one sample of origin, sequenced in a study of cytomegalovirus exposure and HLA in healthy donors. The PCR had 60 Vbeta and 13 Jbeta primers. Sequencing was performed with immunoSEQ multiplex PCR; in TCRdb, only in-frame clones are kept and a portion is missing. The sample shows fewer than 70,000 clones, roughly 80% of them seen only once. Sequenced sample: PBMCs. The source is a man aged 35 to 55 in good health and CMV-seronegative.

The chain recombines TRBV6-6 with TRBJ1-2; 10 nucleotides line up with TRBD1. The trim removed 2 bases at V and 9 bases at J, leaving 6 bases unmatched. There are 14 residues in the CDR3. The germline V gene encodes CDR1 MNHNY and CDR2 SVGAGI (reference sequence). CDR3 coding DNA: TGTGCCAGCAGTTACCCTGACAGGGGGCAAAGCTACACCTTC. Its translation is CASSYPDRGQSYTF.

The chain combines TRBV4-2 with TRBJ1-1; 8 bases line up with TRBD1. The germline CDR1 and CDR2 sequences are LGHNA and YNFKEQ. The CDR3 runs to 14 residues. The J segment lost 4 bases and the V segment lost 5 bases, leaving 6 bases of the junction unmatched. CDR3 sequence: CASSIHRGATEAFF. CDR3 nucleotide sequence: TGTGCCAGCAGCATCCACAGGGGGGCCACTGAAGCTTTCTTT.

This chain joins TRBV18 and TRBJ2-3; D unresolved. Deletions cut 6 bases from V and 4 bases from J, with 11 bases between. The CDR3 is made up of 13 amino acids. Germline assignment: CDR1 KGHSH and CDR2 LQKENI. Written as DNA, the CDR3 is TGTGCCAGCTCTAACGGTTTGGCAGATACGCAGTATTTT. Encoded protein: CASSNGLADTQYF.

The V call is TRBV9, the J call TRBJ2-1, with TRBD2 identical over 8 bases. The CDR3 totals 16 residues. CDR1 is SGDLS, CDR2 YYNGEE, per germline. V shed 0 bases and J 7 bases; nucleotides not matched to a gene: 9. The CDR3 coding sequence is TGTGCCAGCAGCGTAGGCGGGCAGGGCGGGGGGAATGAGCAGTTCTTC. Translation gives CASSVGGQGGGNEQFF.

The chain combines TRBV5-4 with TRBJ1-2; 8 bases agree with TRBD1. J gave up 1 base and V 3 bases, and 2 bases lay outside the gene matches. The CDR3 length is 14 residues. CDR1 is SGHNT, CDR2 YYREEE, per germline (reference sequence). The CDR3 DNA reads TGTGCCAGCAGCTCGGGACAGGTTAACTATGGCTACACCTTC. This translates into CASSSGQVNYGYTF.

V usage is TRBV30 and J usage is TRBJ2-5, with D maybe TRBD2 (5 bases). Germline V lookup: CDR1 GTSNPN, CDR2 SVGIG (reference sequence). Between the trimmed V and J ends, which lost 0 bases and 5 bases, there was a span of 13 bases. CDR3 size: 14 residues. CDR3 coding DNA: TGTGCCTGGAGTGTATTGGGAGCCTGGGAGACCCAGTACTTC. Residues: CAWSVLGAWETQYF.

V gene TRBV2 combines with J gene TRBJ1-2, with 8 nucleotides matching TRBD1. Germline trimming cut 6 bases from V and 8 bases from J; bases unmatched to any gene: 11. The germline V gene encodes CDR1 SNHLY and CDR2 FYNNEI. The CDR3 runs 14 residues. The CDR3 reads CASRETDRVQGYTF. The CDR3 DNA reads TGTGCCAGCAGGGAAACGGACAGGGTGCAGGGCTACACCTTC. The whole variable domain, remainder taken from reference TRBV2 and TRBJ1-2, is EPEVTQTPSHQVTQMGQEVILRCVPISNHLYFYWYRQILGQKVEFLVSFYNNEISEKSEIFDDQFSVERPDGSNFTLKIRSTKLEDSAMYFCASRETDRVQGYTFGSGTRLTVV.

J is TRBJ1-5 and V is TRBV30; TRBD1 aligns across 8 bases. The CDR3 has 15 residues. Germline CDR1 reads GTSNPN; CDR2 reads SVGIG (reference sequence). The V gene end was trimmed by 0 bases and the J gene end by 4 bases; junction bases not matched to a gene: 5. For the CDR3, the DNA is TGTGCCTGGAGTGTCACAGGGGGAAGAAATCAGCCCCAGCATTTT. This translates into CAWSVTGGRNQPQHF.

V and J are TRBV7-6 and TRBJ2-5; D unresolved. The CDR3 covers 14 residues. V was cut by 5 bases and J by 1 base, with 11 bases left in between. Germline loops: CDR1 SGHVS, CDR2 FNYEAQ. DNA of the CDR3: TGTGCCAGCAGCCCAAGACTGATCCAAGAGACCCAGTACTTC. It translates to CASSPRLIQETQYF.

The V and J genes are TRBV15 and TRBJ1-2, with D perhaps TRBD1 (6 bases). V lost 2 bases to trimming and J lost 8 bases, with 15 bases between them. This CDR3 contains 14 residues. CDR1 is LNHNV and CDR2 is YYDKDF in the germline V gene (reference sequence). In nucleotides, the CDR3 is TGTGCCACCAGCAGACACACCAGCGGGGGCGGCTACACCTTC. It yields the protein CATSRHTSGGGYTF.